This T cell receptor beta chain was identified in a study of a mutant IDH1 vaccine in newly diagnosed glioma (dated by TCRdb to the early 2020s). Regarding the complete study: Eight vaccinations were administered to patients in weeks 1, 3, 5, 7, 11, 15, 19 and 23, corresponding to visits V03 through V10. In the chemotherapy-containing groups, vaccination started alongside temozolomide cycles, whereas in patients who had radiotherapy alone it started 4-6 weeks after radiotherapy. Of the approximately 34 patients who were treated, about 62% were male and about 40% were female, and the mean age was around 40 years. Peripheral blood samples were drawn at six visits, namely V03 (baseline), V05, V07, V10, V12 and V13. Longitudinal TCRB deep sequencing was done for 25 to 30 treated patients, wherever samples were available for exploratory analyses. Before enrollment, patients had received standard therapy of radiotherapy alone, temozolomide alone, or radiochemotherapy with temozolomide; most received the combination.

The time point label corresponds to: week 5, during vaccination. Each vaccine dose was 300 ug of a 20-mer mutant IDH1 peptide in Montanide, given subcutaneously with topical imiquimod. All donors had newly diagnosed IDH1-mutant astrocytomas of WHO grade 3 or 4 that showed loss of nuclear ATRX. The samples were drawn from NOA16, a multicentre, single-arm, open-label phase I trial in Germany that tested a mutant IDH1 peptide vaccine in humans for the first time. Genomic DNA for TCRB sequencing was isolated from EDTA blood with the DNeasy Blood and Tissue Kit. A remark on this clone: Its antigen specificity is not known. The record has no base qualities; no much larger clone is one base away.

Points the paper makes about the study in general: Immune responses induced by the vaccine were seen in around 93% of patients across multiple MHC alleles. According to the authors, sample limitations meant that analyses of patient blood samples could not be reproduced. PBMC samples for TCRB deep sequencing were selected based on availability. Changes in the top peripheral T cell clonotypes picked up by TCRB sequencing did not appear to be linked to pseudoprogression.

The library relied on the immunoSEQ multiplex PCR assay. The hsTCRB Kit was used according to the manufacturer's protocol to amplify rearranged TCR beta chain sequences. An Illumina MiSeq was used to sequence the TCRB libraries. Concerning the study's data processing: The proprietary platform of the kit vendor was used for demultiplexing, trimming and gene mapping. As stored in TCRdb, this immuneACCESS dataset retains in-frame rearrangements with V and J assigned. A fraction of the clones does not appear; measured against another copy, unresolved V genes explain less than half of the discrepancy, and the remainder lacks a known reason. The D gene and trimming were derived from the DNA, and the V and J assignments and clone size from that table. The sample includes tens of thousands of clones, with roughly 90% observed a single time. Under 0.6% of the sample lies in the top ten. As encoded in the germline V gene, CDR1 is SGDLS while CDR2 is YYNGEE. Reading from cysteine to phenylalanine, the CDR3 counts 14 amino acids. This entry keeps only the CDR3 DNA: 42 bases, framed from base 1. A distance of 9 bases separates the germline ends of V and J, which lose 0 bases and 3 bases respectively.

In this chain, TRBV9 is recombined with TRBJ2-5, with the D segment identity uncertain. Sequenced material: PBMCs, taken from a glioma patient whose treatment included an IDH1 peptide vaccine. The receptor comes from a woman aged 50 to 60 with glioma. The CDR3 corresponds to CASSVGPEKETQYF. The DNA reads TGTGCCAGCAGCGTAGGGCCGGAAAAAGAGACCCAGTACTTC.